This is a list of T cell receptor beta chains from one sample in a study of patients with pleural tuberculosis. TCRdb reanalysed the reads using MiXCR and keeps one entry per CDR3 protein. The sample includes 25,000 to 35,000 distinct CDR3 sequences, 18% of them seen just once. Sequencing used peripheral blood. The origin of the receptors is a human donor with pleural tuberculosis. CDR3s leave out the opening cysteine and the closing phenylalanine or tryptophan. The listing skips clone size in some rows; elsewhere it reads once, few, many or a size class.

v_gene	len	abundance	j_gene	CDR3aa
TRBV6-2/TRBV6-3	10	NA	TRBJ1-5	ASRCHSQPQH
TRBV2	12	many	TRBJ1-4	ASTWTAHNEKLF
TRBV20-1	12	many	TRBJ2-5	SAKRDPIQETQY
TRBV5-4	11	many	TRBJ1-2	ASSFGGAYGYT
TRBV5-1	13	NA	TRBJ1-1	AISLSDSRNTEAF
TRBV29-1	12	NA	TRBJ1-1	SVVLGGPNTEAF
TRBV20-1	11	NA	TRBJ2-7	SASSQTAYEQY
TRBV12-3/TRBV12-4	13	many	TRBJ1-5	ASSLDMIFGQPQH
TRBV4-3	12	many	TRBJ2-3	ASSQDTTTDTQY
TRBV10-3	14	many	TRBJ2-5	AISPTSGRAQETQY
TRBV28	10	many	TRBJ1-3	ASGRLGNTIY
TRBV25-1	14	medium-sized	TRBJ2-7	ASSELGTGGSDEQY
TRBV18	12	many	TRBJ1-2	ASSPGGDRRSYT
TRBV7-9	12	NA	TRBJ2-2	ASSPQTHTGELF
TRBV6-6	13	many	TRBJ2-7	ASSYQSGPTREQY
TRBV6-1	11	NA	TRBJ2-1	ASCRGGYNEPF
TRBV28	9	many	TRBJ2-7	ATLTGYEQY
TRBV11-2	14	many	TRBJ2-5	ASSLPMTGGSETQY
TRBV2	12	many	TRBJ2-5	ASSVRPNQETQY
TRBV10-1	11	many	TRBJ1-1	ASSPSPMTEAF
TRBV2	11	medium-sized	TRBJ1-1	ASSEDMQTEAF
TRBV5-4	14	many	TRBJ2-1	ASSWEGGSSYNEQF
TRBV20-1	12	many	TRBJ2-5	SAASGRAGETQY
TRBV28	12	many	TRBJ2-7	ASSSVQGSYEQY
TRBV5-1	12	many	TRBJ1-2	ASSFGDWDYGYT
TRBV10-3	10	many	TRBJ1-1	AIKTEPSEAF
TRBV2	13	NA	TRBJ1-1	ASSGGGEANTEAF
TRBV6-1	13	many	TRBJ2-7	ASSELGDMFYEQY
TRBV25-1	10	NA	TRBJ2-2	SSKVNTGELF
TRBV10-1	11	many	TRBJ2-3	ASRDNFGDTQY
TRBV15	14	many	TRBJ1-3	ATSRDVPVSGNTIY
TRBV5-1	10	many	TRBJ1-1	ASSWDGTEAF
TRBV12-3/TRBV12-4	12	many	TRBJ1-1	ASRENWQNTEAF
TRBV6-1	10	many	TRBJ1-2	ASTDRNYGYT
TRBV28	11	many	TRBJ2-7	ASRGTGKNEQY
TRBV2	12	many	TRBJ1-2	ASMRRESNYGYT
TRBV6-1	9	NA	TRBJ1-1	ASSEETEAF
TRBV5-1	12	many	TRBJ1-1	ASSLALANTEAF
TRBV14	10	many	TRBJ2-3	ASSQGMDTQY
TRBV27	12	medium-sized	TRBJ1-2	ASRSGGEHYGYT
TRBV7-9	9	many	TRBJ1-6	ASSLQGLLH
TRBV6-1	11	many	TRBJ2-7	ASSEGLFYEQY
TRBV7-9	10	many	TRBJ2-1	ASSLRRDEQF
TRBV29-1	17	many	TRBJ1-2	SAAKAADPRDRAFFGYT
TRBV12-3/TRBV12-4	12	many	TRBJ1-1	ASSDPAGNTEAF
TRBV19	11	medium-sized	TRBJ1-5	ASSTGVNQPQH
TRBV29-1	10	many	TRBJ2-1	SVEESGDEQF
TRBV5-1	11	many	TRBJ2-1	ASSFGTSDEQF
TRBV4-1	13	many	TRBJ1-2	ASSQVTLGNYGYT
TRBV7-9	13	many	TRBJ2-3	ASSSRTGDTDTQY
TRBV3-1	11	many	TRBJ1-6	ASSPGNNSPLH
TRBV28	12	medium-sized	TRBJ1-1	ASSLSPRGNEAF
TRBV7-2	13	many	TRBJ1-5	ASSLALRGSQPQH
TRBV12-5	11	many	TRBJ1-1	ASKGRLNTEAF
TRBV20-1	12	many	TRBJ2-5	SAVPQVDQETQY
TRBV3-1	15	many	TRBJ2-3	ASSQDGTGTSTDTQY
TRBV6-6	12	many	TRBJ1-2	ASSSTGTGYGYT